One sample yielded the 15 T cell receptor beta chains listed below, sequenced in a study of blood T cell repertoires in COVID-19. Some clones are missing from TCRdb's copy, which holds only in-frame ones; the method was immunoSEQ multiplex PCR. This table has around 86,000 clones, under 85% appearing once. Material: peripheral blood. The source of these receptors is a human donor in a cohort sampled during active COVID-19.

The chain uses TRBV6-2 or TRBV6-3 and TRBJ2-7; tentatively, D is TRBD2 (5 bases). Germline V gene sequence: CDR1 MNHEY, CDR2 SVGEGT. CDR3 length equals 14 residues. V gave up 0 bases and J gave up 0 bases, with 6 bases separating them. The CDR3 loop is CASSYSGSSYEQYF. In DNA, the CDR3 is TGTGCCAGCAGTTACTCAGGGAGCTCCTACGAGCAGTACTTC.

A single count supports this clone. The V gene is TRBV28, the J gene TRBJ1-4, with D perhaps TRBD1 (5 bases). CDR1 and CDR2 from the germline V gene are MDHEN and SYDVKM. CDR3 size: 14 residues. The V and J ends lost 11 bases and 2 bases respectively, with 15 bases between them. The CDR3 nucleotides read TGTGCCGCAGAGGGAGGGGAGACTAATGAAAAACTGTTTTTT. It translates to CAAEGGETNEKLFF.

The chain employs TRBV7-9 and TRBJ2-2; D might be TRBD2 (5 bases). The CDR3 runs to 13 residues. Germline V lookup: CDR1 SEHNR, CDR2 FQNEAQ (reference sequence). The V end lost 7 bases, the J end lost 5 bases, and 11 bases lay between the germline ends. CDR3 DNA sequence: TGTGCCAGCATCCATAGCGAGACCGGGGAGCTGTTTTTT. Protein product: CASIHSETGELFF.

This chain links TRBV29-1 with TRBJ1-2, with 8 bases that match TRBD1. After removal of 4 bases from V and 4 bases from J, the junction contained 5 bases not matched to a gene. CDR1 SQVTM and CDR2 ANQGSEA come from the germline V gene. The CDR3 length is 13 residues. CDR3 loop: CSVAQGAAYGYTF. For the CDR3, the DNA is TGCAGCGTTGCGCAGGGGGCAGCCTATGGCTACACCTTC. Drawing the rest from reference TRBV29-1 and TRBJ1-2, the complete variable domain is SAVISQKPSRDICQRGTSLTIQCQVDSQVTMMFWYRQQPGQSLTLIATANQGSEATYESGFVIDKFPISRPNLTFSTLTVSNMSPEDSSIYLCSVAQGAAYGYTFGSGTRLTVV.

The chain couples TRBV19 to TRBJ2-2; 9 bases match TRBD1. The CDR3 sequence is 17 residues long. The J segment lost 3 bases and the V segment lost 6 bases, leaving 11 bases of the junction unmatched. Germline V lookup: CDR1 LNHDA, CDR2 SQIVND (reference sequence). In nucleotides, the CDR3 is TGTGCCAGTAGCACCGTGCCGGGACAGGGTTACACCGGGGAGCTGTTTTTT. It translates to CASSTVPGQGYTGELFF.

The rearrangement uses TRBV6-5 and TRBJ2-7; TRBD2 might be the D (5 bases). The CDR3 is made up of 14 amino acids. V gave up 7 bases and J gave up 7 bases, with 20 bases separating them. CDR1 and CDR2 from the germline V gene are MNHEY and SVGAGI. CDR3 in amino acids: CASIPTGGPREQYF. For the CDR3, the DNA is TGTGCCAGCATCCCGACTGGAGGCCCTAGGGAGCAGTACTTC.

The V call is TRBV4-1, the J call TRBJ1-1, with D possibly TRBD1 on 6 matching bases. V was clipped by 5 bases and J by 4 bases, with 20 bases between them. Germline V gives CDR1 MGHRA, CDR2 YSYEKL. The CDR3 contains 16 residues. CDR3 region: CASSYRDKIPSTEAFF. The CDR3 DNA reads as TGCGCCAGCAGCTACCGGGACAAAATCCCTAGCACTGAAGCTTTCTTT.

The CDR3 region is CASSVRSVASRGSSGANVLTF. CDR3 DNA sequence: TGTGCCAGCAGCGTACGATCAGTTGCTAGTAGGGGGAGCTCTGGGGCCAACGTCCTGACTTTC. The chain couples TRBV9 to TRBJ2-6; possible D gene TRBD1, 6 bases. Trimming removed 1 base from V and 0 bases from J, with 23 bases in between. Germline loops: CDR1 SGDLS, CDR2 YYNGEE. The CDR3 extends over 21 amino acids.

The V and J genes are TRBV10-3 and TRBJ2-3; TRBD2 matches 9 bases. Germline CDR1 is ENHRY and CDR2 is SYGVKD. The V segment lost 11 bases and the J segment 0 bases; nucleotides outside the gene matches: 15. CDR3 length: 17 residues. The CDR3 region is CASRRREGLGSTDTQYF. CDR3 DNA sequence: TGTGCCTCGCGACGGCGGGAGGGCCTAGGGAGCACAGATACGCAGTATTTT.

This chain joins TRBV9 and TRBJ2-1, with a tentative D call TRBD1 (6 bases). The CDR3 consists of 13 residues. The germline gives CDR1 SGDLS, CDR2 YYNGEE. The V end was cut by 0 bases, the J end by 8 bases, with 9 bases between. Here the CDR3 DNA reads TGTGCCAGCAGCGTAGGGGGGCTCCATGAGCAGTTCTTC. This encodes CASSVGGLHEQFF.

This clone was observed a single time. The rearrangement links TRBV15 to TRBJ2-7; a possible D gene is TRBD1 (5 bases). The ends were cut back, 1 base at V and 3 bases at J, with 16 bases in the middle. Germline V gene sequence: CDR1 LNHNV, CDR2 YYDKDF (reference sequence). The CDR3 has 16 amino acids. CDR3 nucleotides: TGTGCCACCAGCAGAGGGGCAGGGAAGGGGCTCTACGAGCAGTACTTC. Translated, it gives CATSRGAGKGLYEQYF.

The chain recombines TRBV19 with TRBJ2-5; the D gene is possibly TRBD1 (6 bases). The CDR3 has 15 amino acids. V was pared by 5 bases and J by 2 bases, with 15 bases between. Germline-derived CDR1 and CDR2 are LNHDA and SQIVND (reference sequence). CDR3 amino acids: CASSARDTAQETQYF. The CDR3 nucleotides are TGTGCCAGTAGTGCCCGGGACACCGCTCAAGAGACCCAGTACTTC.

The chain combines TRBV18 with TRBJ1-5, with D possibly matching TRBD1 (5 bases). The V and J ends lost 4 bases and 4 bases respectively, with 5 bases between them. CDR1 KGHSH and CDR2 LQKENI come from the germline V gene. The CDR3 contains 12 residues. This CDR3 is CASSQGNQPQHF. The CDR3 region has the DNA TGTGCCAGCTCACAGGGGAATCAGCCCCAGCATTTT.

In its sample, this clone was seen once. The chain employs TRBV4-2 and TRBJ2-3; 9 bases map to TRBD1. The trim removed 1 base at V and 4 bases at J, leaving 3 bases unmatched. CDR1 and CDR2 from the germline V gene are LGHNA and YNFKEQ. The CDR3 is 15 residues long. CDR3 bases: TGTGCCAGCAGCCAAGTGACAGGGGGGTCAGATACGCAGTATTTT. This codes for CASSQVTGGSDTQYF.

This clone came up once. This chain joins TRBV27 and TRBJ1-1, with D tentatively TRBD1 (5 bases). There are 13 residues in the CDR3. Germline CDR1 reads MNHEY; CDR2 reads SMNVEV (reference sequence). V was clipped by 1 base and J by 5 bases, with 8 bases between them. The DNA for the CDR3 is TGTGCCAGCAGTTTATACGCAGGGACTGAAGCTTTCTTT. Residues: CASSLYAGTEAFF.